This entry describes one T cell receptor beta chain. Its target is not known. CDR3 length equals 14 residues. CDR1 SGHVS and CDR2 FNYEAQ come from the germline V gene. The ends lost 5 bases at V and 7 bases at J; junction bases unmatched: 7. Clones were sequenced by immunoSEQ multiplex PCR, and TCRdb holds only the in-frame ones, with some missing. The table shows tens of thousands of clones, with around 82% occurring only once. These data are taken from a study of graft-versus-host responses after intestinal transplantation. Study as a whole: Induction with anti-thymocyte globulin, then tacrolimus and steroids for roughly 3 years, was given to all recipients.

The sample here was unstimulated CD8+ T cells sorted from spleen or lymph node cells, taken before transplant. The clonotype originates from a human donor who was the organ donor for an intestinal transplant. The V gene is TRBV7-6, the J gene TRBJ1-4; 7 bases line up with TRBD1. CDR3 nucleotides: TGTGCCAGCAGCCGTAGCGACAGGGTTGAAAAACTGTTTTTT. Translation: CASSRSDRVEKLFF. Full variable domain (missing parts from reference TRBV7-6 and TRBJ1-4): GAGVSQSPRYKVTKRGQDVALRCDPISGHVSLYWYRQALGQGPEFLTYFNYEAQQDKSGLPNDRFSAERPEGSISTLTIQRTEQRDSAMYRCASSRSDRVEKLFFGSGTQLSVL.